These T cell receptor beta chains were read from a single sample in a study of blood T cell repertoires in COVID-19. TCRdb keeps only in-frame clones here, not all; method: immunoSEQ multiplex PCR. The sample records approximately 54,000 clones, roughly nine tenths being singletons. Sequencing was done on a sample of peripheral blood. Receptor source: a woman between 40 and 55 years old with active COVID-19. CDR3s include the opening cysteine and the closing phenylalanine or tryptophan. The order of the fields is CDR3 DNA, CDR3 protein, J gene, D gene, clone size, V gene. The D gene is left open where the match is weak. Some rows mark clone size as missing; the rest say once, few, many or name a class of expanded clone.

TGTGCCAGCAGCCCTGACAGGGTAGACTATGGCTACACCTTC CASSPDRVDYGYTF TRBJ1-2 TRBD1 - TRBV5-5
TGTGCCAGCAGTTACGGCAGGGGGCGAACTGAAGCTTTCTTT CASSYGRGRTEAFF TRBJ1-1 TRBD1 - TRBV6-2/TRBV6-3
TGTGCCAGCAGCTCGACAGGGGGGAACACTGAAGCTTTCTTT CASSSTGGNTEAFF TRBJ1-1 TRBD1 - TRBV7-3
TGCGCCAGCACCTCGAAGATCGGGGTTCTTACCTACGAGCAGTACTTC CASTSKIGVLTYEQYF TRBJ2-7 - - TRBV23-1
TGTGCCAGCAGTGAAAACAGTGGCAGCCATTTCTATGGCTACACCTTC CASSENSGSHFYGYTF TRBJ1-2 - - TRBV6-1
TGTGCCAGCAGCTTAGGCTCTAGGGGGACCAATGAGCAGTTCTTC CASSLGSRGTNEQFF TRBJ2-1 - - TRBV7-9
TGCAGTGTTAGTGGGTCCGGGAGCATCGGGGGAGAGACCCAGTACTTC CSVSGSGSIGGETQYF TRBJ2-5 - - TRBV20-1
TGTGCCAGTAGTGCGACGACAGGATTCTATGGCTACACCTTC CASSATTGFYGYTF TRBJ1-2 - - TRBV19
TGTGCCAGCAGCCAAACCGCGGGACAGGGCTATGGCTACACCTTC CASSQTAGQGYGYTF TRBJ1-2 TRBD1 - TRBV3-1/TRBV3-2
TGCGCCAGCAGCCAAGAGCGACTAGCGGGGGGGGATGAGCAGTTCTTC CASSQERLAGGDEQFF TRBJ2-1 TRBD2 - TRBV4-1
TGTGCCAGCAGCGCGGGACAGTACTATGGCTACACCTTC CASSAGQYYGYTF TRBJ1-2 TRBD1 - TRBV9
TGCGCCAGCAGCCAAGATGGTTACGAGCGGGGGGGGAACCAAGAGACCCAGTACTTC CASSQDGYERGGNQETQYF TRBJ2-5 TRBD2 - TRBV4-3
TGTGCCAGCTCACCACGCCCGGGACTAGGGTCCTACGAGCAGTACTTC CASSPRPGLGSYEQYF TRBJ2-7 TRBD2 few TRBV18
TGTGCCAGCAGCCACCCTAGCGGGGGAGGCACCGGGGAGCTGTTTTTT CASSHPSGGGTGELFF TRBJ2-2 TRBD2 - TRBV5-5
TGTGCCAGCAGCTTAGCGCCGTCAGCAGGGCACTATGGCTACACCTTC CASSLAPSAGHYGYTF TRBJ1-2 - - TRBV7-8
TGCGCCAGCAGCTACCGGGGTTCAAGGGTTGGGACTGAAGCTTTCTTT CASSYRGSRVGTEAFF TRBJ1-1 - - TRBV5-1
TGTGCCAGCAGCCGAGAGGCGGGACAGGGAGACTATGGCTACACCTTC CASSREAGQGDYGYTF TRBJ1-2 TRBD1 once TRBV4-2
TGTGCCATCCGGACAGGGGTTAACTATGGCTACACCTTC CAIRTGVNYGYTF TRBJ1-2 TRBD1 - TRBV10-3
TGTGCCAGCAGCTTAGGGGACAGGAGGAGCTCCTATAATTCACCCCTCCACTTT CASSLGDRRSSYNSPLHF TRBJ1-6 TRBD1 - TRBV7-8
TGCGCCAGCAGCCAAGAGGCTAGTTCCAACTACAATGAGCAGTTCTTC CASSQEASSNYNEQFF TRBJ2-1 - - TRBV4-1
TGCAGCGTTTTAGGGGGCGCAAGGCCGGATACGCAGTATTTT CSVLGGARPDTQYF TRBJ2-3 TRBD1 - TRBV29-1
TGCGCCAGCAGCTTGGGCGGGGCCGACAAAAACATTCAGTACTTC CASSLGGADKNIQYF TRBJ2-4 - - TRBV5-1
TGTGCCAGCAGCTTGGAGCCGGGACAGGGTGTCGGCTACACCTTC CASSLEPGQGVGYTF TRBJ1-2 TRBD1 - TRBV7-6
TGTGCCAGCAGTCTGACAGGGATGAATGAAAAACTGTTTTTT CASSLTGMNEKLFF TRBJ1-4 TRBD1 - TRBV6-2/TRBV6-3
TGTGCCTGGAGTGTACTATCCCACGAGCAGTACTTC CAWSVLSHEQYF TRBJ2-7 - - TRBV30
TGTGCCAGTAGTATGAAGGGGGCGTATGGCTACACCTTC CASSMKGAYGYTF TRBJ1-2 TRBD1 few TRBV19
TGCGCCAGCAGCATCGCGGGACTAGCGGGGGGCGAGACCCAGTACTTC CASSIAGLAGGETQYF TRBJ2-5 TRBD2 once TRBV4-1
TGTGCCAGCAGCCAAGTCCGGGACAGGGGAGGAAACACCATATATTTT CASSQVRDRGGNTIYF TRBJ1-3 TRBD1 - TRBV14
TGCGCCAGCAGCCAAGGACCTACGAAAGGAGGGTACAATGAGCAGTTCTTC CASSQGPTKGGYNEQFF TRBJ2-1 - - TRBV4-1
TGTGCCAGCAGGCAGGCACAGGGGACCTATGGCTACACCTTC CASRQAQGTYGYTF TRBJ1-2 TRBD1 - TRBV6-6
TGTGCCAGCAGCTTAAGACAGGGGCGGAACTATGGCTACACCTTC CASSLRQGRNYGYTF TRBJ1-2 TRBD1 - TRBV5-4
TGTGCCAGCAGCCCGCGGGACAGGGTTCGGGGGCAGTTCTTC CASSPRDRVRGQFF TRBJ2-1 TRBD1 once TRBV5-5
TGTGCCAGCAGGTTTGGCGTGGGGAGGGGTGAGCAGTTCTTC CASRFGVGRGEQFF TRBJ2-1 TRBD2 - TRBV11-3
TGTGCCAGCTCACCCCGGGGGAGGCAGGGGGCTAAGTACACTGAAGCTTTCTTT CASSPRGRQGAKYTEAFF TRBJ1-1 TRBD1 - TRBV18
TGTGCCAGCAGTACAGGACGGAACACTGAAGCTTTCTTT CASSTGRNTEAFF TRBJ1-1 - - TRBV2
TGTGCCAGCAGCCAGGGGGCGCAAGGGGCCAACGTCCTGACTTTC CASSQGAQGANVLTF TRBJ2-6 TRBD1 - TRBV6-5
TGTGCCAGCACCCCTGCCGGACAGGGGGACAATAGCAATCAGCCCCAGCATTTT CASTPAGQGDNSNQPQHF TRBJ1-5 TRBD1 once TRBV7-3
TGTGCCAGCGAGACAGGGGGTTGGAACAATGAGCAGTTCTTC CASETGGWNNEQFF TRBJ2-1 - - TRBV21-1